This TCR beta chain was retrieved from a study of identical twins (dated by TCRdb to about 2016). Describing the broader study: To test whether fetal clonotypes persist, the study used deep sequencing on TCR alpha and beta repertoires from monozygotic twins, unrelated adults of various ages, and cord blood. To rule out contamination, replicate twin experiments were performed at different times with different library preparation protocols. Study-level results and caveats: Out-of-frame TCR alpha sharing in monozygotic twins was systematically underestimated by recombination models, whereas sharing between unrelated individuals was in agreement with the recombination models. Zero-insertion analyses could be partly confounded by invariant T cells such as MAIT and iNKT, though diverse VJ usage argued against such confounding for most clonotypes. Compared with coincidental sharing between unrelated individuals, out-of-frame TCR alpha sequences shared between twins showed an excess of sequences with low generation probability. Abundant cord blood beta clonotypes carried fewer insertions; young adult naive repertoires showed a weaker similar trend, while memory repertoires showed none. Because the same donors could not be followed over many years, the conclusions relied on cross-sectional statistical analysis. Excess twin sharing in beta out-of-frame sequences was weaker because fewer shared sequences lowered the signal-to-noise ratio.

The CDR3 runs 13 residues from the cysteine to the phenylalanine. Left in the record is the CDR3 DNA by itself, 39 bases read in frame from the first base. CDR1 and CDR2 were assigned from the germline V gene as SQVTM and ANQGSEA. As for this clonotype: The antigen it binds to is not known. No much larger clonotype is one base removed from it; base qualities were not supplied.

Only healthy Caucasian donors were included. The twin cohort comprised three pairs of female monozygotic twins, all aged about 18 to 29 years. Peripheral blood mononuclear cells were the source from which RNA for the TCR libraries was isolated. The library relied on 5' RACE. Sequencer: Illumina HiSeq 2000. Template switching added a universal primer binding site, and the final cDNA carried a unique molecular identifier that allowed TCR cDNA molecules to be counted accurately. Specific primers in the conserved constant-segment region were used to synthesize first-strand cDNA for the TCR alpha and beta chains. Each cDNA library was double barcoded, with a SMART-Mk sample barcode plus Illumina barcodes, to control for contamination. TruSeq adapter sequences along with Illumina sample barcodes were introduced in two successive PCR steps. The Illumina HiSeq platform was used with custom primers to sequence TCR alpha and beta cDNA libraries. Turning to the authors' computational methods: Unique molecular identifiers were extracted from raw reads with MiGEC, and CDR3 positions were determined with MiXCR. For each individual, recombination models were inferred using an EM algorithm with the repgenHMM and IGoR tools. The tcR package in R was used for shared clonotype analysis, with sharing normalized by the product of cloneset sizes. To study raw recombination free of thymic and clonal selection effects, out-of-frame nonproductive sequences were analyzed. The public reads were run again by TCRdb, first through fastp at Q25 and then through MiXCR, and only productive beta chains were kept. Identical CDR3 proteins give one entry, which carries the most common genes and DNA. Clone size and V and J calls follow TCRdb, not the original study. The sample table shows some 790,000 distinct CDR3 sequences, and 18% are seen once. Clones ranked in the top ten supply around 14% of the sample.

The sample was also linked to a second study, of T cells expressing NK-cell markers. Per the second study: Three sorted T-cell subsets (CD3+CD56+NKG2C+, CD3+CD56+NKG2C- and CD3+CD56-NKG2C+) from eight donors had their TCR beta-chain repertoires profiled. Of the eight sequenced donors, seven were found to be HCMV-seropositive and one was found to be HCMV-seronegative. To restrict sorting to alphabetaTCR-expressing T cells, an anti-gammadeltaTCR antibody was added in several experiments. In several donors, the dominant CD3+CD56+NKG2C+ clonotypes were found to rank among the top 10 CD8+ clonotypes and to make up 1.0-7.0% of CD8+ T cells. Those dominant clonotypes were again the most abundant among CD3+CD56-NKG2C+ cells in a handful of donors, at roughly 28.3-60.1%. It remained unclear whether the expanded NKG2C-expressing T cell clones were specific for HCMV antigens. Randomly selected healthy volunteers, three men and five women, were used as the eight sequenced donors. HCMV serostatus was determined by detecting HCMV-specific IgG in serum with a commercial ELISA kit. For roughly 6 donors, bulk peripheral blood T-cell repertoires were additionally sequenced from unsorted PBMC. MIGEC was used to demultiplex reads and group the reads by UMI, and MiTCR was used to assemble and quantify clonotypes. To exclude erroneous sequences, any TCR cDNA sequence not supported by at least two reads was discarded. Downstream repertoire analysis used the tcR package, and clonotypes were matched across fractions by CDR3 nucleotide sequence plus V segment. VDJmatch was used to annotate antigen specificity against VDJdb, with one amino acid substitution in CDR3 allowed.

Sequencing was performed on PBMCs. This receptor was obtained from a woman aged 18-35 years in good health. The sequence joins TRBV29-1 to TRBJ2-3, and TRBD2 aligns with 12 junction nucleotides. The sequenced DNA: TGCAAGGGGACTAGCGGGAGCACAGATACGCAGTATTTT. This yields the protein CKGTSGSTDTQYF.